Below are 18 T cell receptor beta chains sequenced from a single sample in a study of graft-versus-host responses after intestinal transplantation. Their antigens are not known. Here immunoSEQ multiplex PCR was the method, and the copy in TCRdb shows in-frame clones only, minus some. The sample shows roughly 99,000 clones, about nine tenths of them seen only once. Sequencing was performed on unstimulated CD4+ T cells sorted from spleen or lymph node cells, taken before transplant. These receptors were collected from a human donor who was the organ donor for an intestinal transplant.

The rearrangement joins TRBV5-6 to TRBJ2-5; D call uncertain. CDR1 is SGHDT and CDR2 is YYEEEE in the germline V gene. Trimming took off 2 bases at V and 14 bases at J, with 13 bases between the two ends. This CDR3 is built from 11 residues. The CDR3 region has the DNA TGTGCCAGCAGCTTAGAAGGGTCTTGCTACTTC. Translation gives CASSLEGSCYF.

This rearrangement joins TRBV19 to TRBJ1-2, with no clear D. V shed 7 bases and J shed 1 base, with 10 bases lying between them. This CDR3 has 13 residues. Per germline, CDR1 LNHDA and CDR2 SQIVND (reference sequence). The CDR3 coding sequence is TGTGCCAGTACGACACCCTATAACTATGGCTACACCTTC. Translated, it gives CASTTPYNYGYTF.

V gene TRBV6-1 combines with J gene TRBJ2-6; possibly TRBD1 or TRBD2 for D (6 bases each). Germline V lookup: CDR1 MNHNS, CDR2 SASEGT. The CDR3 totals 16 residues. Trimming left V 4 bases short and J 0 bases short, with 10 bases between. The CDR3 bases are TGTGCCAGCAGTGCCGAGGGGGGCTCTGGGGCCAACGTCCTGACTTTC. Its protein is CASSAEGGSGANVLTF.

The chain links TRBV6-1 to TRBJ2-5; TRBD2 agrees at 10 bases. Germline V gives CDR1 MNHNS, CDR2 SASEGT. J lost 3 bases, V lost 9 bases, and 7 bases had no gene match. There are 14 residues in the CDR3. CDR3 region: CASTVGLAEETQYF. CDR3 in DNA: TGTGCCAGTACCGTAGGACTAGCGGAAGAGACCCAGTACTTC.

This rearrangement joins TRBV14 to TRBJ2-5, with D perhaps matching TRBD2 (6 bases). The length of the CDR3 is 15 residues. Trimming took off 1 base at V and 9 bases at J, with 18 bases between the two ends. CDR1 and CDR2 from the germline V gene are SGHDN and FVKESK. The CDR3 DNA sequence: TGTGCCAGCAGCCAAGGGATGATTGGGGGGTCGGCCCAGTACTTC. This translates into CASSQGMIGGSAQYF.

V and J are TRBV11-2 and TRBJ1-1; D gene uncertain. CDR1 and CDR2 (germline): SGHAT, FQNNGV. Trimming shortened V by 3 bases and J by 6 bases, and 11 bases separated the two germline ends. This CDR3 is built from 13 residues. CDR3 loop: CASSLVRRSEAFF. In DNA, the CDR3 is TGTGCCAGCAGCTTGGTTAGGAGGTCTGAAGCTTTCTTT.

This chain connects TRBV7-9 to TRBJ1-5, with D possibly matching TRBD1 (5 bases). This CDR3 spans 16 amino acids. Germline assignment: CDR1 SEHNR and CDR2 FQNEAQ (reference sequence). Trimming pared 1 base from V and 2 bases from J, leaving 12 bases between. The CDR3 nucleotides read TGTGCCAGCAGCTTAGGGGGCGGGGGAGGCAATCAGCCCCAGCATTTT. Protein: CASSLGGGGGNQPQHF. The full variable domain, in which reference TRBV7-9 and TRBJ1-5 provide the parts outside the CDR3, is DTGVSQNPRHKITKRGQNVTFRCDPISEHNRLYWYRQTLGQGPEFLTYFQNEAQLEKSRLLSDRFSAERPKGSFSTLEIQRTEQGDSAMYLCASSLGGGGGNQPQHFGDGTRLSIL.

The rearrangement joins TRBV14 to TRBJ2-7; 7 nucleotides match TRBD2. With V trimmed by 3 bases and J by 6 bases, 8 bases remained unmatched. This CDR3 is built from 14 residues. Looked up from germline, CDR1 is SGHDN and CDR2 is FVKESK. CDR3 bases: TGTGCCAGCAGCCAGCGGGGGACCTACGGCGAGCAGTACTTC. This gives the protein CASSQRGTYGEQYF. The variable domain in full, completed from reference TRBV14 and TRBJ2-7, reads EAGVTQFPSHSVIEKGQTVTLRCDPISGHDNLYWYRRVMGKEIKFLLHFVKESKQDESGMPNNRFLAERTGGTYSTLKVQPAELEDSGVYFCASSQRGTYGEQYFGPGTRLTVT.

V and J are TRBV9 and TRBJ1-1, with unresolved D. Germline loops: CDR1 SGDLS, CDR2 YYNGEE. V was trimmed by 1 base and J by 4 bases, leaving 8 bases between them. This CDR3 is 13 amino acids long. The CDR3 spells CASSVHHGTEAFF. Here the CDR3 DNA reads TGTGCCAGCAGCGTACATCATGGCACTGAAGCTTTCTTT.

The V gene is TRBV7-9, the J gene TRBJ1-1; D remains unclear. The germline V and J ends were trimmed by 4 bases and 1 base, with 16 bases remaining between them. There are 16 residues in the CDR3. Germline assignment: CDR1 SEHNR and CDR2 FQNEAQ (reference sequence). CDR3 DNA sequence: TGTGCCAGCAGCTACCAACCCGGGCAGAAGAACACTGAAGCTTTCTTT. It codes for CASSYQPGQKNTEAFF.

The chain couples TRBV5-1 to TRBJ1-5, with D maybe TRBD1 (5 bases). The ends were cut back, 5 bases at V and 3 bases at J, with 9 bases in the middle. The CDR3 spans 13 residues. The germline gives CDR1 SGHRS, CDR2 YFSETQ. CDR3 coding DNA: TGCGCCAGCAGGTGGGACCTCAATCAGCCCCAGCATTTT. Encoded protein: CASRWDLNQPQHF.

The chain employs TRBV6-5 and TRBJ2-2, with D possibly TRBD1 on 5 matching bases. Germline values: CDR1 MNHEY, CDR2 SVGAGI. Trimming took 7 bases from V and 0 from J, leaving 12 bases between them. The CDR3 is 15 residues long. CDR3 coding DNA: TGTGCCAGCAATTATGACAGATCGAACACCGGGGAGCTGTTTTTT. Translation: CASNYDRSNTGELFF.

This chain connects TRBV7-2 to TRBJ2-1; D not resolved. The germline gives CDR1 SGHTA, CDR2 FQGNSA. The V and J ends lost 3 bases and 4 bases respectively, with 10 bases between them. This CDR3 is 14 amino acids long. The CDR3 loop is CASSFSRVYNEQFF. CDR3 nucleotide sequence: TGTGCCAGCAGCTTCTCACGGGTTTACAATGAGCAGTTCTTC. Complete variable domain (other parts from reference TRBV7-2 and TRBJ2-1): GAGVSQSPSNKVTEKGKDVELRCDPISGHTALYWYRQSLGQGLEFLIYFQGNSAPDKSGLPSDRFSAERTGGSVSTLTIQRTQQEDSAVYLCASSFSRVYNEQFFGPGTRLTVL.

J is TRBJ1-1 and V is TRBV5-1; tentative D call: TRBD1 (5 bases). Deletions cut 0 bases from V and 5 bases from J, with 8 bases between. Germline V lookup: CDR1 SGHRS, CDR2 YFSETQ. The CDR3 totals 13 residues. The CDR3 DNA is TGCGCCAGCAGCTTGGAGGGGAAGACTGAAGCTTTCTTT. This gives the protein CASSLEGKTEAFF. Together with reference TRBV5-1 and TRBJ1-1, the CDR3 gives the full variable domain: KAGVTQTPRYLIKTRGQQVTLSCSPISGHRSVSWYQQTPGQGLQFLFEYFSETQRNKGNFPGRFSGRQFSNSRSEMNVSTLELGDSALYLCASSLEGKTEAFFGQGTRLTVV.

The rearrangement joins TRBV29-1 to TRBJ2-7; 9 nucleotides match TRBD2. The V gene's germline CDR1 is SQVTM and CDR2 ANQGSEA. There are 13 residues in the CDR3. J gave up 3 bases and V 6 bases, and 6 bases lay outside the gene matches. Written as DNA, the CDR3 is TGCAGCGTCTCGGGGACTAGCAGCTACGAGCAGTACTTC. The encoded protein is CSVSGTSSYEQYF.

The chain is built from TRBV10-3 and TRBJ2-5; the match to TRBD2 covers 11 bases. Near its end, the DNA agrees better with TRBJ2-7, so the J call may be wrong. Germline CDR1 is ENHRY and CDR2 is SYGVKD. The CDR3 contains 15 residues. In nucleotides, the CDR3 is TGTGCCATCAGTGAAGGGCTAGCGGGAGGTTACGAGCAGTACTTC. This codes for CAISEGLAGGYEQYF.

The chain is built from TRBV27 and TRBJ1-6; possibly TRBD1 for D (5 bases). The V end was cut by 6 bases, the J end by 0 bases, with 21 bases between. Germline V gene lookup returns CDR1 MNHEY and CDR2 SMNVEV (reference sequence). This CDR3 comprises 19 residues. CDR3 in DNA: TGTGCCAGCAGACTGCTAGGTGACAGCTTTAGCTCCTATAATTCACCCCTCCACTTT. Translated: CASRLLGDSFSSYNSPLHF.

The rearrangement links TRBV6-6 to TRBJ2-1; 7 bases fit TRBD2. Trimming took 7 bases from V and 0 from J; bases not matched to a gene: 3. CDR1 is MNHNY, CDR2 SVGAGI, per germline (reference sequence). The CDR3 spans 14 residues. The DNA of the CDR3 is TGTGCCAGCAAACTAGCGTACTCCTACAATGAGCAGTTCTTC. Protein: CASKLAYSYNEQFF.